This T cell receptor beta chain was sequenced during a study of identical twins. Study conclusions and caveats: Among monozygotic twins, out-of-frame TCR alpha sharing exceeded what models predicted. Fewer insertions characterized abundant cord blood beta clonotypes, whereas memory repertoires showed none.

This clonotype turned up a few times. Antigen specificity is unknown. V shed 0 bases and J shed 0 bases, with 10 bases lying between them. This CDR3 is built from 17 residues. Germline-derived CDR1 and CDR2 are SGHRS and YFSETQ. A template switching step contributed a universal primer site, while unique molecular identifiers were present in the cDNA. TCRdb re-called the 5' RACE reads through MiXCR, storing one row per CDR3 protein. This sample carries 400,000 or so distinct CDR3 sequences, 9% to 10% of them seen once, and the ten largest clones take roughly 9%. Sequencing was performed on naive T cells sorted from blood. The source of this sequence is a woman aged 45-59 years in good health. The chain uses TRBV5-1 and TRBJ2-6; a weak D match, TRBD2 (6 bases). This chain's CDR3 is CASSLGGVASGANVLTF. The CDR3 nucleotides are TGCGCCAGCAGCTTGGGGGGGGTCGCCTCTGGGGCCAACGTCCTGACTTTC.